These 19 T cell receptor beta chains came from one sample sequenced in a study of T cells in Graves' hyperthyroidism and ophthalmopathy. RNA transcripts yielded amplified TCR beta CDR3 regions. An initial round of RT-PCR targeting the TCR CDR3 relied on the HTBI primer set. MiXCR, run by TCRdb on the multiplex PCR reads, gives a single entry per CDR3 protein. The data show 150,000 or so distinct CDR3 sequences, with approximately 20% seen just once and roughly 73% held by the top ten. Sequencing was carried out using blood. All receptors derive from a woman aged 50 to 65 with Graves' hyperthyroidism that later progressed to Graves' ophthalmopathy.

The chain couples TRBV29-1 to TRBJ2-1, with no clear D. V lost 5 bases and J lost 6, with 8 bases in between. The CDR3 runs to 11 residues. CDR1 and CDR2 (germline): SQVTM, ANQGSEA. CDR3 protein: CSVSTFNEQFF. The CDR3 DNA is TGCAGCGTTTCGACCTTCAATGAGCAGTTCTTC.

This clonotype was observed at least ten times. CDR3 bases: TGTGCCAGCAGTTTATTGGCAGGGGATAGTCAGCCCCAGCATTTT. Residues: CASSLLAGDSQPQHF. The chain is built from TRBV28 and TRBJ1-5; D perhaps matches TRBD1 (6 bases). There are 15 residues in the CDR3. V lost 1 base to trimming and J lost 6 bases, with 13 bases between them. Germline loops: CDR1 MDHEN, CDR2 SYDVKM.

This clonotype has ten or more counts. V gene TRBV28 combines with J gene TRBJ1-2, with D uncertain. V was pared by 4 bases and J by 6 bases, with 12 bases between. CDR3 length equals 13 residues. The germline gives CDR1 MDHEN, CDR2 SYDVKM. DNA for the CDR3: TGTGCCAGCAGTTACTCGGCACGCGATGGCTACACCTTC. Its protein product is CASSYSARDGYTF.

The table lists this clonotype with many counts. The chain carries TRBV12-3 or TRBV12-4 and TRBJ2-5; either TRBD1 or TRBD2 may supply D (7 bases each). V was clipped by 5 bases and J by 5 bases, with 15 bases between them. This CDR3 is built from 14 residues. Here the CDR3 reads CASSIRQGGETQYF. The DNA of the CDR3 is TGTGCCAGCAGTATCAGACAGGGAGGGGAGACCCAGTACTTC.

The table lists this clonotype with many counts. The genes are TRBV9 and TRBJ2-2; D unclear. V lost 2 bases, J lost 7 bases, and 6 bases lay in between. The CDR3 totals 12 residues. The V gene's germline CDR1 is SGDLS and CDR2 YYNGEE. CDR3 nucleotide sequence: TGTGCCAGCAGCGTCGACGTCGGGGAGCTGTTTTTT. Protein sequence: CASSVDVGELFF.

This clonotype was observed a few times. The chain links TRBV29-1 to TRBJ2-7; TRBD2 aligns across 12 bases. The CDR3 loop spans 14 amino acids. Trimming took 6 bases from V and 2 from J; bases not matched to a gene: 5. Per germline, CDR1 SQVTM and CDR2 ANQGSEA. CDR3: CSVGLAGVPYEQYF. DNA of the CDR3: TGCAGCGTGGGACTAGCGGGTGTCCCCTACGAGCAGTACTTC.

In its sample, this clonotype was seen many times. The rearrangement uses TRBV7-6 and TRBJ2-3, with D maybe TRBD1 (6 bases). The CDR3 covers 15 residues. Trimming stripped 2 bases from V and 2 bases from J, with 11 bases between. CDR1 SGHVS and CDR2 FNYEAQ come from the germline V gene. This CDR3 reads CASSLTTGYTDTQYF. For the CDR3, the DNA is TGTGCCAGCAGCTTAACGACAGGTTACACAGATACGCAGTATTTT.

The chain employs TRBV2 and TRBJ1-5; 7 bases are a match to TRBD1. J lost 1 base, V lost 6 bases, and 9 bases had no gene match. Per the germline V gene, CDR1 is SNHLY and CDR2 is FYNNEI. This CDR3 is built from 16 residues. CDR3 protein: CASRADRVQSNQPQHF. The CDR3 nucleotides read TGTGCCAGCAGAGCTGACAGGGTCCAGAGCAATCAGCCCCAGCATTTT. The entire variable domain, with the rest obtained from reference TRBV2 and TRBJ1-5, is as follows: EPEVTQTPSHQVTQMGQEVILRCVPISNHLYFYWYRQILGQKVEFLVSFYNNEISEKSEIFDDQFSVERPDGSNFTLKIRSTKLEDSAMYFCASRADRVQSNQPQHFGDGTRLSIL.

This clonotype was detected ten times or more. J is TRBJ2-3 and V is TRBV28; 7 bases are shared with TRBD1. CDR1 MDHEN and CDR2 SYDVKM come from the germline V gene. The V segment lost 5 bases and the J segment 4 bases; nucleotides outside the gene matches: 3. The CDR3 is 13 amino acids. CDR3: CASSGQVADTQYF. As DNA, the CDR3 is TGTGCCAGCAGTGGACAGGTGGCAGATACGCAGTATTTT.

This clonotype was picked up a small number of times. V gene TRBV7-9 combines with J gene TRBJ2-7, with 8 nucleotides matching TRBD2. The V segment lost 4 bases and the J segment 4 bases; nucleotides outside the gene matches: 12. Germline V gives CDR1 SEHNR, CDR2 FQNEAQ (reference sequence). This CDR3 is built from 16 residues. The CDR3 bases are TGTGCCAGCAGCTCCATCTTGCAGGCGGGAGGATACGAGCAGTACTTC. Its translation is CASSSILQAGGYEQYF.

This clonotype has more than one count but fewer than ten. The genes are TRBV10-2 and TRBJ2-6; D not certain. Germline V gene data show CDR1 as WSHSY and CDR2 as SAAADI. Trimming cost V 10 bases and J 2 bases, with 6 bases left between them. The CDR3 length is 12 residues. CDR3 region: CATETGANVLTF. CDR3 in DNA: TGCGCCACCGAAACTGGGGCCAACGTCCTGACTTTC.

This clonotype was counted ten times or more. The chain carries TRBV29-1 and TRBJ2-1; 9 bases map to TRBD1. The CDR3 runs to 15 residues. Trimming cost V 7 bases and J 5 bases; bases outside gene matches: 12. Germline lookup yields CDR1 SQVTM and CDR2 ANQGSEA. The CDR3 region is CSAQGRTGVDNEQFF. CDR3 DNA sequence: TGCAGCGCTCAAGGACGGACAGGGGTGGACAATGAGCAGTTCTTC.

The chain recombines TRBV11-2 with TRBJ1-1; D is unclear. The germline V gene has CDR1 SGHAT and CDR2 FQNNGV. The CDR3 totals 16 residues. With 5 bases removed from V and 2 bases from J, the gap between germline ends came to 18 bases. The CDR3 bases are TGTGCCAGCAGCCCTGGAGACCTAGACACCAACACTGAAGCTTTCTTT. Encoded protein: CASSPGDLDTNTEAFF.

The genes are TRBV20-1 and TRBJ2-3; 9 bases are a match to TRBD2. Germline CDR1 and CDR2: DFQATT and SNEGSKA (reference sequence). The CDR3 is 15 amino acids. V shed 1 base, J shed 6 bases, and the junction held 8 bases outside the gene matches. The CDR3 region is CSARVLAGEWDTQYF. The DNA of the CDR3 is TGCAGTGCTAGAGTTTTAGCGGGAGAGTGGGATACGCAGTATTTT.

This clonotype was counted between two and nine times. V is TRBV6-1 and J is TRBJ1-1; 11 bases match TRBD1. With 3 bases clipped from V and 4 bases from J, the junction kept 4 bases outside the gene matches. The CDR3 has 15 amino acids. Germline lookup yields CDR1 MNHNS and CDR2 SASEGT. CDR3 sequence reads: CASSDPGQGVTEAFF. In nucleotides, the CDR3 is TGTGCCAGCAGTGACCCGGGACAGGGGGTCACTGAAGCTTTCTTT.

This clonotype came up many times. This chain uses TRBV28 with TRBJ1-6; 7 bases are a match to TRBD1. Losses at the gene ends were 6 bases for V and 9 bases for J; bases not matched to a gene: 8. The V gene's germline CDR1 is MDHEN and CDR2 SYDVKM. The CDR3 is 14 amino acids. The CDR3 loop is CASSSTGLSSPLHF. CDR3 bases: TGTGCCAGCAGCTCGACAGGGTTGAGTTCACCCCTCCACTTT. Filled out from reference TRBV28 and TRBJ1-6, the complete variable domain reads DVKVTQSSRYLVKRTGEKVFLECVQDMDHENMFWYRQDPGLGLRLIYFSYDVKMKEKGDIPEGYSVSREKKERFSLILESASTNQTSMYLCASSSTGLSSPLHFGNGTRLTVT.

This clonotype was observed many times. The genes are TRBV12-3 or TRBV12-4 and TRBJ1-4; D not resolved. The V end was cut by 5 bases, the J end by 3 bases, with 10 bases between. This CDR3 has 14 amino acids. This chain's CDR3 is CASSNRVSNEKLFF. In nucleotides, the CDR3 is TGTGCCAGCAGTAACCGGGTCTCTAATGAAAAACTGTTTTTT.

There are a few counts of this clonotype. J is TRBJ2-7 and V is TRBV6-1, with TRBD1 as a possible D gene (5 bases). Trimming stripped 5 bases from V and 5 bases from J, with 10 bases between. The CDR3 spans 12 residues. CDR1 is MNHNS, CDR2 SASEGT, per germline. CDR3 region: CASSSPDNEQYF. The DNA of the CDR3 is TGTGCCAGCAGTTCGCCGGACAACGAGCAGTACTTC.

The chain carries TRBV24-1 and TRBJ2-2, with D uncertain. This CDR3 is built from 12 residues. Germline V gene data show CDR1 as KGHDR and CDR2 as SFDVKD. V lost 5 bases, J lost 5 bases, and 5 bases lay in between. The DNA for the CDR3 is TGTGCCACCAGTGCGAGGACCGGGGAGCTGTTTTTT. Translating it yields CATSARTGELFF.